This T cell receptor beta chain was profiled in a study of cytomegalovirus exposure and HLA in healthy donors. Study-wide results and limits: Later genetic work tied a missense DCLRE1C variant to beta-chain V and J trimming.

The germline V gene encodes CDR1 KGHSY and CDR2 FQNENV. The V gene end was trimmed by 2 bases and the J gene end by 2 bases; junction bases not matched to a gene: 11. The CDR3 runs to 17 residues. The primer mix had 60 Vbeta and 13 Jbeta primers. Generated by immunoSEQ multiplex PCR, the TCRdb table keeps only in-frame clones and is missing some. The table has roughly 180,000 clones, approximately 81% seen once; the top ten hold 1%. Comment on this clone: Its specificity is not known.

Sequenced material: PBMCs. The chain links TRBV16 to TRBJ1-1, with 7 bases lining up with TRBD1. The source of this sequence is a boy aged 2 to 10 in good health and CMV-seronegative. CDR3 DNA sequence: TGTGCCAGCAGCCAAACCCTAACAGGGGCGAGAAACACTGAAGCTTTCTTT. Translation: CASSQTLTGARNTEAFF.